The rows below give T cell receptor beta chains drawn from one sample of a study of identical twins. Each CDR3 protein gets one entry after TCRdb re-called the 5' RACE reads with MiXCR. The sample contains 250,000 or so distinct CDR3 sequences, about 8% of which appear only once. These data were also reused for a study on yellow fever vaccine responses in identical twins.

What was sequenced was CD8+ T cells sorted from blood. These receptor sequences come from a young woman in good health. The CDR3 runs from the conserved cysteine through the conserved F or W. Each record gives: CDR3 length, V gene, J gene, clone size, D gene, CDR3 DNA, CDR3 protein. A D gene is named only where the DNA matches it firmly. Clone size, where shown, is once, few, many, or a class for clones that have expanded.

16	TRBV29-1	TRBJ2-7	many	NA	TGCAGCGTTCTTGCTCGTGGCATCTCGAGCTCCTACGAGCAGTACTTC	CSVLARGISSSYEQYF
12	TRBV27	TRBJ2-1	NA	TRBD2	TGTGCCAGCAGTACTAGCGCATCTGAGCAGTTCTTC	CASSTSASEQFF
15	TRBV6-4	TRBJ2-6	many	TRBD1	TGTGCCAGCAGTACAGGGGGAACTGGGGCCAACGTCCTGACTTTC	CASSTGGTGANVLTF
19	TRBV25-1	TRBJ2-1	NA	TRBD2	TGTGCCAGCAGTGAATGGAGTTCGGTAGCGGGAGGCATCGGCAATGAGCAGTTCTTC	CASSEWSSVAGGIGNEQFF
14	TRBV9	TRBJ2-7	few	TRBD2	TGTGCCAGCAGCGTAGGAGGGACTAGCGGTCGGCAGTACTTC	CASSVGGTSGRQYF
16	TRBV6-4	TRBJ2-1	medium-sized	TRBD2	TGTGCCAGCAGTGAAGTTGGACTAGCGGGAAGCAATGAGCAGTTCTTC	CASSEVGLAGSNEQFF
13	TRBV7-9	TRBJ2-2	NA	NA	TGTGCCAGCAGCTTTTTAAGGACCGGGGAGCTGTTTTTT	CASSFLRTGELFF
22	TRBV7-2	TRBJ2-3	NA	TRBD2	TGTGCCAGCAGCTTCCTAGCGGGAGGGCCGGTTCTAGGTAGCGGTACCACAGATACGCAGTATTTT	CASSFLAGGPVLGSGTTDTQYF
14	TRBV4-2	TRBJ1-1	NA	NA	TGTGCCAGCAGCCAAGATCTTCGGCCGGACTCAGCTTTCTTT	CASSQDLRPDSAFF
14	TRBV12-5	TRBJ2-1	few	TRBD1	TGTGCTAGTGGTGGAGACAGGGGCGGTGGTGAGCAGTTCTTC	CASGGDRGGGEQFF
14	TRBV10-3	TRBJ2-1	NA	NA	TGTGCCATCAGTGAGTGGTCAGCTGACAATGAGCAGTTCTTC	CAISEWSADNEQFF
14	TRBV7-9	TRBJ2-7	many	NA	TGTGCCAGCAGCCAAGGTGGGCCCACCTACGAGCAGTACTTC	CASSQGGPTYEQYF
16	TRBV20-1	TRBJ2-7	NA	TRBD1	TGCAGTGCTAGAGATTTGATCACAGGGGGCACCTACGAGCAGTACTTC	CSARDLITGGTYEQYF
14	TRBV12-3/TRBV12-4	TRBJ1-5	many	NA	TGTGCCAGCAGTCTCTACAGGATAAATCAGCCCCAGCATTTT	CASSLYRINQPQHF
15	TRBV7-9	TRBJ2-3	NA	NA	TGTGCCAGCAGCCAAGGGATGATGGACTCAGATACGCAGTATTTT	CASSQGMMDSDTQYF
14	TRBV20-1	TRBJ2-5	few	NA	TGCAGTGCCAACCAGGGGGGGAGCCTGGAGACCCAGTACTTC	CSANQGGSLETQYF
15	TRBV27	TRBJ2-7	NA	NA	TGTGCCAGCAGCCCATTCTCCATGGGCCACTACGAGCAGTACTTC	CASSPFSMGHYEQYF
11	TRBV5-1	TRBJ2-5	many	NA	TGCGCCAGCAGCTTGGCCGGACTCCAGTACTTC	CASSLAGLQYF
17	TRBV11-2	TRBJ2-2	NA	NA	TGTGCCAGCAGCTTAGCCCCTCGCCAGGCGAACACCGGGGAGCTGTTTTTT	CASSLAPRQANTGELFF
17	TRBV6-5	TRBJ2-2	NA	TRBD1	TGTGCCAGCAGTTCGAACTCTGGGACAGGAAACACCGGGGAGCTGTTTTTT	CASSSNSGTGNTGELFF
14	TRBV27	TRBJ2-7	NA	NA	TGTGCCAGCAGTTTAAGGGGGGTGGCCTACGAGCAGTACTTC	CASSLRGVAYEQYF
16	TRBV20-1	TRBJ2-1	NA	NA	TGCAGTGCTAGAGATGTTTTGGGGGGGGCGTTAGATGAGCAGTTCTTC	CSARDVLGGALDEQFF
12	TRBV2	TRBJ2-2	few	NA	TGTGCCACGACTGCGAACACCGGGGAGCTGTTTTTT	CATTANTGELFF
15	TRBV12-3/TRBV12-4	TRBJ1-3	many	NA	TGTGCCAGCAGTCCCGGGGGGGGGTCAGGAAACACCATATATTTT	CASSPGGGSGNTIYF
14	TRBV6-1	TRBJ2-7	many	TRBD1	TGTGCCAGCAGGACGACAGGGCTGTTCTACGAGCAGTACTTC	CASRTTGLFYEQYF
15	TRBV7-2	TRBJ2-7	NA	NA	TGTGCCAGCAGCTTAGTCTTGGACTACTCCTACGAGCAGTACTTC	CASSLVLDYSYEQYF
17	TRBV5-5	TRBJ1-4	NA	TRBD1	TGTGCCAGCAGCGGACCGGGACAGGGGGCAACTAACGAAAAACTGTTTTTT	CASSGPGQGATNEKLFF
14	TRBV7-9	TRBJ2-1	few	NA	TGTGCCAGCAGTCGGGGGCTAAGGGACCATGAGCAGTTCTTC	CASSRGLRDHEQFF
18	TRBV5-5	TRBJ2-1	many	NA	TGTGCCAGCAGCTTGGAACCAGCCTTAAGGGTATCCTACAATGAGCAGTTCTTC	CASSLEPALRVSYNEQFF
15	TRBV10-2	TRBJ2-1	many	NA	TGCGCCAGCAGGGACGGGCCGGTAAGGTACAATGAGCAGTTCTTC	CASRDGPVRYNEQFF
14	TRBV2	TRBJ2-6	NA	NA	TGTGCCAGCAGTGTTCCCTCTGGGGCCAACGTCCTGACTTTC	CASSVPSGANVLTF
17	TRBV12-3/TRBV12-4	TRBJ1-3	NA	TRBD1	TGTGCCAGCAACACCGGGACAGACCGCTTAGAAGGAAACACCATATATTTT	CASNTGTDRLEGNTIYF
13	TRBV2	TRBJ1-5	few	NA	TGTGCCAGCAGTGAGCCAAACGATCAGCCCCAGCATTTT	CASSEPNDQPQHF
14	TRBV4-3	TRBJ1-1	few	TRBD1	TGCGCCAGCAGCCAAGTCAGGGGGTTCACTGAAGCTTTCTTT	CASSQVRGFTEAFF
15	TRBV12-3/TRBV12-4	TRBJ2-7	NA	TRBD2	TGTGCCAGCAGGACTCTAGCGGCCCCCTCCTACGAGCAGTACTTC	CASRTLAAPSYEQYF
19	TRBV4-3	TRBJ2-2	many	TRBD1	TGCGCCAGCAGCCAAGGGGACAGGGGGCCGGGTGAAAACACCGGGGAGCTGTTTTTT	CASSQGDRGPGENTGELFF
13	TRBV20-1	TRBJ1-2	few	TRBD1	TGCAGTGCTAGAGGGACAGGGGACTATGGCTACACCTTC	CSARGTGDYGYTF
18	TRBV25-1	TRBJ2-1	NA	NA	TGTGCCAGCAGTGAATACGGAAATAAGTACCTTTTTTACAATGAGCAGTTCTTC	CASSEYGNKYLFYNEQFF
14	TRBV7-9	TRBJ2-7	once	TRBD2	TGTGCCAGCAGCCCCGGGTTACTAGCGCACGAGCAGTACTTC	CASSPGLLAHEQYF
15	TRBV11-2	TRBJ1-2	few	TRBD1	TGTGCCAGCAGCTTAGATGGTGCGGGACAGAACTCCCACACCTTC	CASSLDGAGQNSHTF
16	TRBV18	TRBJ2-3	NA	NA	TGTGCCAGCTCCCCTGTCGTGGGCGGGGGCACAGATACGCAGTATTTT	CASSPVVGGGTDTQYF
15	TRBV28	TRBJ2-3	NA	NA	TGTGCCAGCAGTTTCAGTGTGGCTAACACAGATACGCAGTATTTT	CASSFSVANTDTQYF
14	TRBV15	TRBJ2-1	many	TRBD2	TGTGCCACCAGGGAGGCGGGAGGTTACAATGAGCAGTTCTTC	CATREAGGYNEQFF
18	TRBV7-6	TRBJ2-3	few	TRBD2	TGTGCCAGCAGCCCCCCCGCGGTAGCGGGAGGGGGAGCCGATACGCAGTATTTT	CASSPPAVAGGGADTQYF
15	TRBV7-7	TRBJ2-5	few	NA	TGTGCTAGCAGCTTATCAGGGGGGAGCGAGGAGACCCAGTACTTC	CASSLSGGSEETQYF
14	TRBV7-9	TRBJ1-1	NA	TRBD1	TGTGCCAGCAGCCACCGGGACAGGAACACTGAAGCTTTCTTT	CASSHRDRNTEAFF
15	TRBV6-2/TRBV6-3	TRBJ2-1	NA	TRBD2	TGTGCCAGCAGTCAGGAGCGGGGGGGCCGGGATGAGCAGTTCTTC	CASSQERGGRDEQFF
16	TRBV4-1	TRBJ2-7	NA	TRBD2	TGCGCCAGCAGCCAAGATGCCGCTAGCGGGGATTACGAGCAGTACTTC	CASSQDAASGDYEQYF
14	TRBV20-1	TRBJ2-3	NA	TRBD2	TGCAGTGCTAGCTCTAGCGGGAGGACAGATACGCAGTATTTT	CSASSSGRTDTQYF
15	TRBV12-3/TRBV12-4	TRBJ2-1	many	NA	TGTGCCAGCAGTTTAGCGTGGGGCGGCGGCGATGAGCAGTTCTTC	CASSLAWGGGDEQFF
18	TRBV15	TRBJ2-7	few	NA	TGTGCCACCAGCAGACTTGAAGATAAGGGTACAGCTACCTACGAGCAGTACTTC	CATSRLEDKGTATYEQYF
15	TRBV4-3	TRBJ2-7	many	TRBD1	TGCGCCAGCAGCCAAGATCGGGACAGTACCTACGAGCAGTACTTC	CASSQDRDSTYEQYF
17	TRBV5-1	TRBJ2-1	few	TRBD2	TGCGCCAGCAGCTCTTGGACTAGCGGGAGTAACTACAATGAGCAGTTCTTC	CASSSWTSGSNYNEQFF
14	TRBV6-1	TRBJ1-2	few	NA	TGTGCCAGCAGTGAAGCGGGCCAGCCTAGTGGCTACACCTTC	CASSEAGQPSGYTF
14	TRBV29-1	TRBJ2-1	few	TRBD2	TGCAGCGTCGAGCGGGAGGGGGGTTACAATGAGCAGTTCTTC	CSVEREGGYNEQFF
14	TRBV7-9	TRBJ2-7	few	NA	TGTGCCAGCAGCCCTTCCCTGGGGCTTAACGAGCAGTACTTC	CASSPSLGLNEQYF
15	TRBV7-8	TRBJ2-3	few	NA	TGTGCCAGCAGCTTTTCCTCGATTTACACAGATACGCAGTATTTT	CASSFSSIYTDTQYF
16	TRBV19	TRBJ2-7	NA	NA	TGTGCCAGTAGTATGGCCAGCGCGCCGAGCTCCTACGAGCAGTACTTC	CASSMASAPSSYEQYF